One sample yielded the 29 T cell receptor beta chains listed below, sequenced in a study of blood T cell repertoires in COVID-19. The protocol was immunoSEQ multiplex PCR, while the TCRdb copy is restricted to in-frame clones and leaves out a portion. The data contain about 56,000 clones, around 80% of them singletons. The sequenced sample consisted of peripheral blood. The receptor source for this set is a woman aged 80 or older with acute or convalescent COVID-19.

The chain joins TRBV2 to TRBJ2-1, with 13 nucleotides matching TRBD2. This CDR3 spans 15 amino acids. Per the germline V gene, CDR1 is SNHLY and CDR2 is FYNNEI. Losses at the gene ends were 8 bases for V and 4 bases for J; bases not matched to a gene: 5. CDR3 loop: CASSKLAGGYNEQFF. CDR3 bases: TGTGCCAGCTCAAAACTAGCGGGAGGGTACAATGAGCAGTTCTTC.

The chain is built from TRBV5-4 and TRBJ2-3; 9 bases are a match to TRBD2. Trimming cost V 9 bases and J 0 bases; bases outside gene matches: 5. Germline lookup yields CDR1 SGHNT and CDR2 YYREEE (reference sequence). The CDR3 length is 14 residues. The CDR3: CATKAGGSTDTQYF. CDR3 nucleotides: TGTGCCACCAAAGCGGGGGGCAGCACAGATACGCAGTATTTT.

The chain couples TRBV6-1 to TRBJ2-7; D is perhaps TRBD2 (6 bases). The CDR3 consists of 14 residues. Germline V gene sequence: CDR1 MNHNS, CDR2 SASEGT. V shed 0 bases and J shed 6 bases, with 12 bases lying between them. This CDR3 is CASSEARRRGEQYF. CDR3 in DNA: TGTGCCAGCAGTGAAGCGCGTAGGAGGGGCGAGCAGTACTTC.

This clone has only one observation. The chain employs TRBV6-5 and TRBJ1-4; 7 nucleotides line up with TRBD1. The CDR3 extends over 15 amino acids. Germline CDR1 is MNHEY and CDR2 is SVGAGI. The trim removed 6 bases at V and 5 bases at J, leaving 9 bases unmatched. CDR3 region: CASRRHRGPNEKLFF. In nucleotides, the CDR3 is TGTGCCAGCAGACGCCACAGGGGTCCAAATGAAAAACTGTTTTTT.

V gene TRBV20-1 combines with J gene TRBJ2-1, with 12 bases that match TRBD2. The germline V gene encodes CDR1 DFQATT and CDR2 SNEGSKA (reference sequence). V lost 4 bases to trimming and J lost 9 bases; unmatched junction nucleotides: 10. The CDR3 contains 15 residues. CDR3 in DNA: TGCAGTGCTACTGACAGGACTAGCGGGACTGGTGAGCAGTTCTTC. It specifies CSATDRTSGTGEQFF.

Here the CDR3 DNA reads TGTGCCAGCAGTCCCGGGACTTCGCATGGCTACACCTTC. This sequence encodes CASSPGTSHGYTF. The genes are TRBV6-5 and TRBJ1-2, with a possible D match to TRBD1 (5 bases). The CDR3 length is 13 residues. The V and J ends lost 5 bases and 6 bases respectively, with 13 bases between them. Germline V gives CDR1 MNHEY, CDR2 SVGAGI.

J is TRBJ1-1 and V is TRBV5-8, with D unresolved. Germline loops: CDR1 SGHTS, CDR2 YDEGEE. The CDR3 is 15 residues long. With 1 base removed from V and 2 bases from J, the gap between germline ends came to 12 bases. The CDR3 here is CASSLRSGSNTEAFF. In DNA, the CDR3 is TGTGCCAGCAGCTTGAGGTCCGGGTCTAACACTGAAGCTTTCTTT.

The table lists this clone with a few counts. This rearrangement joins TRBV19 to TRBJ2-5; D remains unclear. Germline-derived CDR1 and CDR2 are LNHDA and SQIVND (reference sequence). CDR3 length equals 13 residues. Between the trimmed V and J ends, which lost 5 bases and 5 bases, there was a span of 12 bases. CDR3 loop: CASSSQQRETQYF. DNA of the CDR3: TGTGCCAGTAGTTCCCAGCAGAGGGAGACCCAGTACTTC. Full variable domain (outside the CDR3, taken from reference TRBV19 and TRBJ2-5): DGGITQSPKYLFRKEGQNVTLSCEQNLNHDAMYWYRQDPGQGLRLIYYSQIVNDFQKGDIAEGYSVSREKKESFPLTVTSAQKNPTAFYLCASSSQQRETQYFGPGTRLLVL.

This clone was detected once. This chain connects TRBV27 to TRBJ1-1; TRBD1 matches 8 bases. This CDR3 spans 13 amino acids. V shed 7 bases and J 5 bases; nucleotides not matched to a gene: 6. CDR1 and CDR2 from the germline V gene are MNHEY and SMNVEV (reference sequence). The CDR3 nucleotides read TGTGCCAGCACCAAAACAGGGGGGACTGAAGCTTTCTTT. Encoded protein: CASTKTGGTEAFF.

V gene TRBV28 combines with J gene TRBJ1-5; tentatively, D is TRBD1 (6 bases). The V gene's germline CDR1 is MDHEN and CDR2 SYDVKM. Trimming cost V 10 bases and J 7 bases, with 17 bases left between them. This CDR3 spans 13 amino acids. CDR3 amino acids: CATIPGVSQPQHF. CDR3 sequence (DNA): TGTGCCACCATCCCAGGGGTATCCCAGCCCCAGCATTTT.

This clone appeared once. V and J are TRBV29-1 and TRBJ1-1; D perhaps matches TRBD1 (6 bases). The CDR3 totals 13 residues. Germline lookup yields CDR1 SQVTM and CDR2 ANQGSEA. V was shortened by 6 bases and J by 1 base, with 12 bases between the two germline ends. CDR3 protein: CSVSRGANTEAFF. CDR3 DNA sequence: TGCAGCGTGTCCAGGGGCGCGAACACTGAAGCTTTCTTT.

The chain links TRBV7-2 to TRBJ1-1; D not resolved. Trimming shortened V by 5 bases and J by 3 bases, and 10 bases separated the two germline ends. CDR3 length: 13 amino acids. The germline CDR1 and CDR2 sequences are SGHTA and FQGNSA. This CDR3 is CASSTSVDTEAFF. The CDR3 coding sequence is TGTGCCAGCAGCACTAGCGTGGACACTGAAGCTTTCTTT.

This sequence joins TRBV7-8 and TRBJ1-6, with 9 bases fitting TRBD1. Per the germline V gene, CDR1 is SGHVS and CDR2 is FQNEAQ. V lost 5 bases and J lost 8; bases outside the gene matches: 10. This CDR3 comprises 16 residues. The CDR3 nucleotides are TGTGCCAGCAGCCTCCTCCGACAGGGGGGTTATTCACCCCTCCACTTT. Translated, it gives CASSLLRQGGYSPLHF.

V usage is TRBV19 and J usage is TRBJ2-6, with TRBD1 identical over 7 bases. V lost 3 bases and J lost 0; bases outside the gene matches: 11. CDR1 and CDR2 (germline): LNHDA, SQIVND (reference sequence). The CDR3 covers 19 residues. CDR3 loop: CASSMSPDRMSSGANVLTF. The DNA of the CDR3 is TGTGCCAGTAGTATGAGCCCGGACAGGATGTCCTCTGGGGCCAACGTCCTGACTTTC.

The chain combines TRBV7-6 with TRBJ2-5; 7 positions match TRBD1. Looked up from germline, CDR1 is SGHVS and CDR2 is FNYEAQ. The CDR3 is 15 residues long. J gave up 4 bases and V 0 bases, and 5 bases lay outside the gene matches. CDR3 DNA sequence: TGTGCCAGCAGCTTAGCAGGGGGCGAAGGAGAGACCCAGTACTTC. This encodes CASSLAGGEGETQYF.

The chain employs TRBV29-1 and TRBJ1-1; possible D gene TRBD1, 5 bases. CDR1 SQVTM and CDR2 ANQGSEA come from the germline V gene. The CDR3 runs to 12 residues. V gave up 4 bases and J gave up 1 base, with 7 bases separating them. CDR3 sequence (DNA): TGCAGCGTTGTAAGGGGGAACACTGAAGCTTTCTTT. Its translation: CSVVRGNTEAFF.

The chain has TRBV6-5 and TRBJ2-4, with 7 positions matching TRBD1. V was pared by 4 bases and J by 5 bases, with 8 bases of the junction left unmatched. The CDR3 runs to 15 residues. From germline, CDR1 is MNHEY and CDR2 SVGAGI. The CDR3: CASSWDSTFQNIQYF. DNA of the CDR3: TGTGCCAGCAGTTGGGACAGCACGTTCCAAAACATTCAGTACTTC.

DNA for the CDR3: TGTGCCAGCACCTCCGGACAGGGCGCTAACTATGGCTACACCTTC. Its protein is CASTSGQGANYGYTF. The chain couples TRBV6-6 to TRBJ1-2, with TRBD1 matching over 8 bases. The CDR3 is 15 amino acids. CDR1 and CDR2 from the germline V gene are MNHNY and SVGAGI (reference sequence). Trimming cost V 7 bases and J 0 bases; bases outside gene matches: 7.

This chain links TRBV7-2 with TRBJ2-2; 8 nucleotides align to TRBD1. Germline CDR1 SGHTA, CDR2 FQGNSA. V lost 6 bases and J lost 8; bases outside the gene matches: 11. The CDR3 is 15 residues long. CDR3 bases: TGTGCCAGCAGAGGAAGGACAGGGCGGGTGGGGGAGCTGTTTTTT. Translating it yields CASRGRTGRVGELFF.

The chain is built from TRBV6-5 and TRBJ2-7, with 8 bases matching TRBD2. V trimming: 5 bases; J trimming: 5 bases; junction bases outside the gene matches: 11. The germline V gene encodes CDR1 MNHEY and CDR2 SVGAGI. CDR3 length equals 15 residues. DNA for the CDR3: TGTGCCAGCAGTCCCCTAGCGGGCGGGAGAGACGAGCAGTACTTC. This sequence encodes CASSPLAGGRDEQYF.

The J gene is TRBJ2-7, the V gene TRBV3-1 (or the pseudogene TRBV3-2); 7 bases line up with TRBD1. CDR3 size: 14 residues. Germline values: CDR1 LGHDT, CDR2 YNNKEL (reference sequence). The V segment lost 4 bases and the J segment 6 bases; nucleotides outside the gene matches: 9. The CDR3 DNA is TGTGCCAGCAGCCCCCAGGGGGTAAGGGGCGAGCAGTACTTC. It yields the protein CASSPQGVRGEQYF.

The genes are TRBV10-3 and TRBJ1-2; TRBD1 might be the D (6 bases). V was pared by 4 bases and J by 0 bases, with 21 bases between. CDR1 and CDR2 from the germline V gene are ENHRY and SYGVKD. The CDR3 is 18 amino acids. This CDR3 reads CAISGAWSGAVSNYGYTF. In DNA, the CDR3 is TGTGCCATCAGTGGGGCGTGGTCAGGGGCCGTCTCTAACTATGGCTACACCTTC.

This chain uses TRBV28 with TRBJ1-2; no definite D call. The germline V gene encodes CDR1 MDHEN and CDR2 SYDVKM. This CDR3 has 15 amino acids. Trimming removed 6 bases at V and 4 bases at J, with 18 bases between. The CDR3 sequence: CASSPPGGRRYGYTF. CDR3 nucleotides: TGTGCCAGCAGCCCACCCGGAGGCAGGCGCTATGGCTACACCTTC.

The chain combines TRBV11-2 with TRBJ2-3; 9 nucleotides align to TRBD2. V shed 5 bases, J shed 6 bases, and the junction held 6 bases outside the gene matches. The germline V gene encodes CDR1 SGHAT and CDR2 FQNNGV. The CDR3 is 14 residues long. This chain's CDR3 is CASSLRGGLDTQYF. For the CDR3, the DNA is TGTGCCAGCAGCCTGCGGGGGGGCCTGGATACGCAGTATTTT.

This clone was recorded once. J is TRBJ2-1 and V is TRBV20-1, with 12 bases aligning to TRBD2. CDR3 size: 16 residues. Germline CDR1 is DFQATT and CDR2 is SNEGSKA (reference sequence). V trimming: 3 bases; J trimming: 9 bases; junction bases outside the gene matches: 12. CDR3 bases: TGCAGTGCTAGTCAGCTAGCGGGGGGGCCTGTGGGTGAGCAGTTCTTC. Encoded protein: CSASQLAGGPVGEQFF.

The rearrangement uses TRBV11-2 and TRBJ1-2; 8 bases are shared with TRBD1. Germline V gives CDR1 SGHAT, CDR2 FQNNGV. The CDR3 is 17 residues long. V gave up 5 bases and J gave up 7 bases; unmatched junction bases: 18. The CDR3 region is CASSPRTGFKVTGGYTF. In DNA form, the CDR3 reads TGTGCCAGCAGCCCTCGGACAGGGTTTAAAGTCACGGGTGGCTACACCTTC.

The chain combines TRBV29-1 with TRBJ2-5, with 7 bases fitting TRBD1. The length of the CDR3 is 14 residues. The ends lost 4 bases at V and 2 bases at J; junction bases unmatched: 7. The germline CDR1 and CDR2 sequences are SQVTM and ANQGSEA. The CDR3 bases are TGCAGCGTTGCTTCCAGGGGGAAGCAAGAGACCCAGTACTTC. It is translated as CSVASRGKQETQYF.

CDR3 sequence reads: CASSQAPLRLDNEQFF. CDR3 nucleotides: TGTGCCAGCAGCCAAGCCCCTCTTAGACTCGACAATGAGCAGTTCTTC. J is TRBJ2-1 and V is TRBV3-1 (or the pseudogene TRBV3-2); D not resolved. The germline V and J ends were trimmed by 1 base and 5 bases, with 15 bases remaining between them. The CDR3 is 16 amino acids. Per the germline V gene, CDR1 is LGHDT and CDR2 is YNNKEL (reference sequence).

This clone was found a few times. V gene TRBV6-5 combines with J gene TRBJ1-4; 12 nucleotides align to TRBD1. With V trimmed by 7 bases and J by 8 bases, 5 bases remained unmatched. This CDR3 has 14 residues. Germline V CDR1 and CDR2: MNHEY, SVGAGI. Here the CDR3 reads CASKGGTGGEKLFF. The CDR3 nucleotides are TGTGCCAGCAAAGGGGGGACAGGGGGCGAAAAACTGTTTTTT.